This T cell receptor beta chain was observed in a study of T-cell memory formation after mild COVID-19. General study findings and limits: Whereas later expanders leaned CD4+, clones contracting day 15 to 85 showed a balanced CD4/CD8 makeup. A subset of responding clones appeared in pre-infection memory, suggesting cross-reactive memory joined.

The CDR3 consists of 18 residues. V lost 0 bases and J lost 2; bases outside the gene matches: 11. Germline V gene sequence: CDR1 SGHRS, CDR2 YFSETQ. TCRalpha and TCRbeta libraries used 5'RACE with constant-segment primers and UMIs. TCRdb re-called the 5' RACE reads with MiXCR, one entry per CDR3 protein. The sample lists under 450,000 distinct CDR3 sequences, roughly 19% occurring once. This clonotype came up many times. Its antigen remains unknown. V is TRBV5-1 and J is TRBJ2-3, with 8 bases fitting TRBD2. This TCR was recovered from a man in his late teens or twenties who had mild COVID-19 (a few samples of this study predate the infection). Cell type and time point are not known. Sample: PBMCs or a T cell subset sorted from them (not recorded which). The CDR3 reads CASSLVGVFGGDTDTQYF. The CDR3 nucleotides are TGCGCCAGCAGCTTGGTCGGGGTCTTCGGGGGGGACACAGATACGCAGTATTTT.